This paragraph reports one T cell receptor beta chain. Antigen: not known. Universal primer sites and UMIs were introduced during 5'RACE template-switching synthesis of TCR cDNA. A single record per CDR3 protein comes from TCRdb applying MiXCR to the 5' RACE reads. The table has 300,000 to 400,000 distinct CDR3 sequences, over 8% seen once. This CDR3 region has 13 residues. The germline V gene encodes CDR1 SGHRS and CDR2 YFSETQ. Trimming took 7 bases from V and 5 from J, leaving 12 bases between them. The data belong to a study of T cells after yellow fever vaccination. Study-wide background: Fractions low in cell number were prepared with SMART-Seq v4 Ultra Low Input. The study, taken as a whole, reports: Most primary-vaccination clones reappeared after the booster (just under 98% CD4, roughly 88% CD8).

The chain links TRBV5-1 to TRBJ2-2; D perhaps matches TRBD1 (5 bases). This receptor was taken from a man between 18 and 29 years old who received the YFV17D yellow fever vaccine. The specimen comprised PBMCs, sampled on the day of the first yellow fever vaccination. CDR3 region: CASSAGWTGELFF. DNA of the CDR3: TGCGCCAGCTCGGCAGGGTGGACCGGGGAGCTGTTTTTT.